Listed below are T cell receptor beta chains from one sample, sequenced in a study of T cells in Graves' hyperthyroidism and ophthalmopathy. TCRdb reanalysed the multiplex PCR reads using MiXCR and keeps one entry per CDR3 protein. The sample consists of about 480,000 distinct CDR3 sequences, under 15% of them appearing once. The source material was blood. The origin of the receptors is a woman under 30 with Graves' hyperthyroidism. Each CDR3 is given with its conserved first and last residue. D genes are given only for firm matches. Size tells how often a clone was seen (once, few, many) or the class of an expanded clone, and some rows leave it out.

size	V	J	D	CDR3	DNA
few	TRBV10-3	TRBJ1-3	-	CAISDQGHTIYF	TGTGCCATCAGTGATCAGGGCCACACCATATATTTT
many	TRBV12-3/TRBV12-4	TRBJ1-5	-	CASRAGTKNQPQHF	TGTGCCAGCAGAGCCGGGACTAAAAATCAGCCCCAGCATTTT
many	TRBV6-5	TRBJ1-2	-	CASSYSHSGWGYTF	TGTGCCAGCAGTTACTCTCACTCCGGATGGGGCTACACCTTC
many	TRBV29-1	TRBJ2-3	TRBD2	CSVPSGSLTLNTQYF	TGCAGCGTTCCTAGCGGGTCCCTAACCCTGAATACGCAGTATTTT
few	TRBV24-1	TRBJ2-6	TRBD1	CATSDPGQGATYGANVLTF	TGTGCCACCAGTGACCCCGGACAGGGGGCGACTTACGGGGCCAACGTCCTGACTTTC
-	TRBV29-1	TRBJ1-1	TRBD1	CSVPRGTANTEAFF	TGCAGCGTCCCCCGGGGGACAGCCAACACTGAAGCTTTCTTT
many	TRBV7-8	TRBJ2-7	-	CASSPRGGSLYEQYF	TGTGCCAGCAGCCCTCGAGGGGGATCCCTATACGAGCAGTACTTC
many	TRBV12-5	TRBJ2-1	-	CASGPDSGGLIYNEQFF	TGTGCTAGTGGTCCCGATTCGGGCGGCCTCATTTACAATGAGCAGTTCTTC
many	TRBV5-1	TRBJ2-2	-	CASSPTGGTGELFF	TGCGCCAGCAGCCCTACGGGCGGCACCGGGGAGCTGTTTTTT
many	TRBV18	TRBJ2-1	TRBD2	CASAGGTHNEQFF	TGTGCCTCGGCGGGAGGAACCCACAATGAGCAGTTCTTC